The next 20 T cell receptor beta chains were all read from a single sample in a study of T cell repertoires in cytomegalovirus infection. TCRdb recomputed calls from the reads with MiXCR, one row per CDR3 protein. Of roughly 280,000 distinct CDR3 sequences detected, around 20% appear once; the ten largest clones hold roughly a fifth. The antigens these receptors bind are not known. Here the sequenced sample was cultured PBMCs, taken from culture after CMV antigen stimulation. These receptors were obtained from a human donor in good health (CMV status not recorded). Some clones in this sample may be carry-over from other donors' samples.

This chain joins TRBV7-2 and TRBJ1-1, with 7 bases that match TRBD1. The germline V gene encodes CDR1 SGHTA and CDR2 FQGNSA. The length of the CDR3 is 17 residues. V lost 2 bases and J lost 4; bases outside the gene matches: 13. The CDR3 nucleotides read TGTGCCAGCAGCTTAAAGGGGGCCAGGGGATGGGGCACTGAAGCTTTCTTT. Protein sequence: CASSLKGARGWGTEAFF.

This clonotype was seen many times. The CDR3 spells CASSPTSTEAFF. DNA of the CDR3: TGTGCCAGCAGCCCTACGAGCACTGAAGCTTTCTTT. The V call is TRBV7-2, the J call TRBJ1-1; D is uncertain. V lost 5 bases to trimming and J lost 4 bases, with 8 bases between them. The CDR3 runs 12 residues. Germline V lookup: CDR1 SGHTA, CDR2 FQGNSA.

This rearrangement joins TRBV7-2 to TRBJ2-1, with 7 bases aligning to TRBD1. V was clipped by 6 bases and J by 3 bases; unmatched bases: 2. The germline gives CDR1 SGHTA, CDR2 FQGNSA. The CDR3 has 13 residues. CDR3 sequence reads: CASRQGFYNEQFF. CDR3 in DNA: TGTGCCAGCAGACAGGGGTTCTACAATGAGCAGTTCTTC.

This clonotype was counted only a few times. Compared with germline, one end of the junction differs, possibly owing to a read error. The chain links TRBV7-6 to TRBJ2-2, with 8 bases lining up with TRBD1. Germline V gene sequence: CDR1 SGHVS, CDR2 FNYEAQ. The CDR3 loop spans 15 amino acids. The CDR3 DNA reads TGTGCTAGCAGCTTGACAGGGGATCACACCGGGGAGCTGTTTTTT. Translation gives CASSLTGDHTGELFF. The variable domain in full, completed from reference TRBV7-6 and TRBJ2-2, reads GAGVSQSPRYKVTKRGQDVALRCDPISGHVSLYWYRQALGQGPEFLTYFNYEAQQDKSGLPNDRFSAERPEGSISTLTIQRTEQRDSAMYRCASSLTGDHTGELFFGEGSRLTVL.

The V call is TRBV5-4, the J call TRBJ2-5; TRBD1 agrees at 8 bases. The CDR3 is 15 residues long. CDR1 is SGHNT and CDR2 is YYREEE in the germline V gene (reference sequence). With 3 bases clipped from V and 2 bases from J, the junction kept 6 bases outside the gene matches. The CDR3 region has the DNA TGTGCCAGCAGCTCAGGGGGCCCCCGACAAGAGACCCAGTACTTC. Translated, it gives CASSSGGPRQETQYF. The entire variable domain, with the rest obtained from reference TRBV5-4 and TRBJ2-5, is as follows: ETGVTQSPTHLIKTRGQQVTLRCSSQSGHNTVSWYQQALGQGPQFIFQYYREEENGRGNFPPRFSGLQFPNYSSELNVNALELDDSALYLCASSSGGPRQETQYFGPGTRLLVL.

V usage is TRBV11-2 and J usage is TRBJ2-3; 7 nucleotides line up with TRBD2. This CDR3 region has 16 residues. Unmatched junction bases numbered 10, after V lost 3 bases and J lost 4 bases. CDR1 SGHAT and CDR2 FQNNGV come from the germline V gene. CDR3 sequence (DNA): TGTGCCAGCAGCTTTTTCGGACTAGGACTCGCAGATACGCAGTATTTT. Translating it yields CASSFFGLGLADTQYF.

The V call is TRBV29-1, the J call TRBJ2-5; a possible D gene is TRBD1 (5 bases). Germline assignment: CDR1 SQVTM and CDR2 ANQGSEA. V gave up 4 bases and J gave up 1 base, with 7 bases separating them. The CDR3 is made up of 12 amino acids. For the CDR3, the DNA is TGCAGCGTTGGACAGACCCAAGAGACCCAGTACTTC. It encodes CSVGQTQETQYF.

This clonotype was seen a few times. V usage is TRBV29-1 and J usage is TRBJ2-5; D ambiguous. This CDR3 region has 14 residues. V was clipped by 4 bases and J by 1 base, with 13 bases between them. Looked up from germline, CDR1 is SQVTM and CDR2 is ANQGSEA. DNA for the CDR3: TGCAGCGTTGTGTCGCGGCATACCCAAGAGACCCAGTACTTC. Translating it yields CSVVSRHTQETQYF.

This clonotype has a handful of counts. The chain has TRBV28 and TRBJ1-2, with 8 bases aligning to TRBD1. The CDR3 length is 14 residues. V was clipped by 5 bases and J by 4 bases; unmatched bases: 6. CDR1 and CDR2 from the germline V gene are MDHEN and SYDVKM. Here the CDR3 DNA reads TGTGCCAGCAGTAGTTCAGGGGGCTTCTATGGCTACACCTTC. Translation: CASSSSGGFYGYTF.

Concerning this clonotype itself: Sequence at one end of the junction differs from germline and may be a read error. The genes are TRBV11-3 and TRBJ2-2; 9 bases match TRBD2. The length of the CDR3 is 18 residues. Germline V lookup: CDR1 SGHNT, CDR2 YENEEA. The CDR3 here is CARSLGEMGTSSTGELFF. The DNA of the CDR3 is TGTGCCAGAAGCTTAGGAGAGATGGGGACTAGCAGCACCGGGGAGCTGTTTTTT.

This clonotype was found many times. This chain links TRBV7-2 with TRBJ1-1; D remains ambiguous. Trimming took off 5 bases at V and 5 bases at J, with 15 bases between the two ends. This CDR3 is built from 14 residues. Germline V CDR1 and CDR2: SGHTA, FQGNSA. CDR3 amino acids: CASSVRWSATEAFF. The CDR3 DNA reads TGTGCCAGCAGCGTCCGGTGGTCTGCGACTGAAGCTTTCTTT.

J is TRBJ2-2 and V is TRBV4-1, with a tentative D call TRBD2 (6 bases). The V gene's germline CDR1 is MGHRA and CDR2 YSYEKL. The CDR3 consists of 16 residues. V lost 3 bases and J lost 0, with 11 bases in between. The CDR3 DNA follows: TGCGCCAGCAGCCAGGAGGCGGGACCGAACACCGGGGAGCTGTTTTTT. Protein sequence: CASSQEAGPNTGELFF.

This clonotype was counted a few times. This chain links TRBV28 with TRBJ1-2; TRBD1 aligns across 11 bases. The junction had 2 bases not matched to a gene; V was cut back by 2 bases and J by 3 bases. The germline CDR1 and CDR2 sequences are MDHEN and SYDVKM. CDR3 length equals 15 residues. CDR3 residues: CASSLPGQGDYGYTF. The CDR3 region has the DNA TGTGCCAGCAGTTTACCGGGACAGGGGGACTATGGCTACACCTTC.

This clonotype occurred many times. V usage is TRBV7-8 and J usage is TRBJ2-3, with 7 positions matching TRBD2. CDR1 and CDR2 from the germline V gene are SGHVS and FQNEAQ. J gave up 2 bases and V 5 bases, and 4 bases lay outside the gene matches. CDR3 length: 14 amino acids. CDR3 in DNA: TGTGCCAGCAGCACCGGGACTAACACAGATACGCAGTATTTT. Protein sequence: CASSTGTNTDTQYF.

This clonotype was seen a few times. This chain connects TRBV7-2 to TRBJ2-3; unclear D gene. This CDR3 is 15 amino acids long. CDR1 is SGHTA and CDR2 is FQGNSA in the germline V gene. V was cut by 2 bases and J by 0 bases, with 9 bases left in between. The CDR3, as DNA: TGTGCCAGCAGCTTATGGGGTGTAAGCACAGATACGCAGTATTTT. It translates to CASSLWGVSTDTQYF.

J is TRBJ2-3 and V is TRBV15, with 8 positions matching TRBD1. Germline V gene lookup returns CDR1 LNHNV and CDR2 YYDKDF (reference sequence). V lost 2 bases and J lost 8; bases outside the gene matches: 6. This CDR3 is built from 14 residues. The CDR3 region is CATSRSGTGGTQYF. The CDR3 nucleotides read TGTGCCACCAGCAGATCGGGGACAGGAGGTACGCAGTATTTT.

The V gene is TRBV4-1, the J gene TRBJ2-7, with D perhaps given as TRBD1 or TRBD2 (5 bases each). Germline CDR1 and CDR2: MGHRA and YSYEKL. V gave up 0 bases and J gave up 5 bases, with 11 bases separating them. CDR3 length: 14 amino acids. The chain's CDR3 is CASSQEGEWNEQYF. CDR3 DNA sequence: TGCGCCAGCAGCCAAGAAGGGGAGTGGAACGAGCAGTACTTC.

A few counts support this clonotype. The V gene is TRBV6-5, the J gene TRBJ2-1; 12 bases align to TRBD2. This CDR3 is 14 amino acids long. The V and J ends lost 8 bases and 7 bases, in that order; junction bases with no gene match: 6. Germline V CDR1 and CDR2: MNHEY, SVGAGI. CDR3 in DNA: TGTGCCAGCGGCATCCTAGCGGGGGGGAATGAGCAGTTCTTC. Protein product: CASGILAGGNEQFF.

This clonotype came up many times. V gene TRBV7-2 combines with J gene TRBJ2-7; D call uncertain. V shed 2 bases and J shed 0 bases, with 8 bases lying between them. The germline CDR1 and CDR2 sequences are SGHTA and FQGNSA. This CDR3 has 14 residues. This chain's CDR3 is CASSLTQRSYEQYF. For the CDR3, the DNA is TGTGCCAGCAGCTTAACCCAGCGCTCCTACGAGCAGTACTTC.

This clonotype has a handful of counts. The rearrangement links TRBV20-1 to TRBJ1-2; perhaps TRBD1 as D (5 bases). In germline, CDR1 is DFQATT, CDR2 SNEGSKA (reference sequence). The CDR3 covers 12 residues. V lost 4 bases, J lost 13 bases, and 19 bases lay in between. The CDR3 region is CSAIRDPHGATF. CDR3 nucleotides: TGCAGTGCTATTCGGGACCCGCACGGCGCCACCTTC.